Sequencing of this TCR beta chain was carried out in a study of identical twins. General study points: Compared with models, monozygotic twins showed more out-of-frame TCR alpha sharing. Twins shared beta out-of-frame sequences in excess, but this excess was weaker.

Healthy Caucasian donors formed the entire cohort. In regard to this clonotype: What it recognizes is unknown.

MiXCR, applied by TCRdb to the 5' RACE reads, yields one record per CDR3 protein. The table records 1.5 million to 2 million distinct CDR3 sequences, roughly a third of them present only once. The CDR3 covers 16 residues. The J segment lost 7 bases and the V segment lost 3 bases, leaving 11 bases of the junction unmatched. Germline CDR1 is LNHDA and CDR2 is SQIVND (reference sequence). The gene calls are TRBV19 and TRBJ1-5; 8 nucleotides agree with TRBD1. The receptor comes from a newborn girl in good health. Sequenced: cord blood. CDR3 loop: CASSIPNGQGRQPQHF. CDR3 nucleotide sequence: TGTGCCAGTAGTATTCCGAATGGACAGGGAAGACAGCCCCAGCATTTT.